These 7 T cell receptor beta chains were all obtained from the same sample, sequenced in a study of Graves' ophthalmopathy and Graves' hyperthyroidism. The study amplified TCR beta CDR3 regions using RNA transcripts. HTBI primers were employed in first-round RT-PCR, then a second-round multiplex PCR followed. MiXCR was run by TCRdb on the multiplex PCR reads, yielding one entry per CDR3 protein. The sample yields hundreds of thousands of distinct CDR3 sequences, about 41% seen once. The sequencing sample was made of peripheral blood. Receptors were obtained from an adult man with Graves' ophthalmopathy.

This clonotype was seen many times. The genes are TRBV20-1 and TRBJ1-2, with D perhaps matching TRBD1 (6 bases). This CDR3 is 13 amino acids long. V lost 6 bases and J lost 4, with 15 bases in between. Germline V CDR1 and CDR2: DFQATT, SNEGSKA (reference sequence). For the CDR3, the DNA is TGCAGTGCAACCGGACAGCGTATCTATGGCTACACCTTC. This codes for CSATGQRIYGYTF.

This clonotype was seen a few times. The rearrangement links TRBV5-6 to TRBJ2-7, with TRBD2 as a possible D gene (5 bases). The CDR3 is made up of 13 amino acids. Germline V gene lookup returns CDR1 SGHDT and CDR2 YYEEEE. V was cut by 1 base and J by 4 bases, with 9 bases left in between. The CDR3 DNA is TGTGCCAGCAGCTTGACGGGAATGTACGAGCAGTACTTC. The encoded protein is CASSLTGMYEQYF.

This clonotype was seen repeatedly, ten times or more. The chain joins TRBV7-6 to TRBJ2-7; no reliable D call. V gave up 1 base and J gave up 1 base, with 11 bases separating them. This CDR3 is built from 15 residues. Germline CDR1 is SGHVS and CDR2 is FNYEAQ. The CDR3 sequence is CASSLGFMYSYEQYF. The CDR3 DNA sequence: TGTGCCAGCAGCTTAGGTTTTATGTATTCCTACGAGCAGTACTTC.

This clonotype was counted ten times or more. The V gene is TRBV9, the J gene TRBJ1-1, with D uncertain. From germline, CDR1 is SGDLS and CDR2 YYNGEE. V lost 4 bases to trimming and J lost 0 bases, with 13 bases between them. The CDR3 sequence is 15 residues long. The CDR3 DNA is TGTGCCAGCAGCCCCTTCGGGAGGTTGAACACTGAAGCTTTCTTT. Encoded protein: CASSPFGRLNTEAFF.

The chain is built from TRBV25-1 and TRBJ1-4; 7 positions match TRBD1. The CDR3 has 17 amino acids. From germline, CDR1 is MGHDK and CDR2 SYGVNS. Trimming at V came to 1 base and at J to 6 bases, leaving 11 bases not matched to a gene. CDR3 in amino acids: CASSESSTGMVHEKLFF. In DNA form, the CDR3 reads TGTGCCAGCAGTGAATCGTCGACAGGGATGGTTCATGAAAAACTGTTTTTT. Full variable domain (missing parts from reference TRBV25-1 and TRBJ1-4): EADIYQTPRYLVIGTGKKITLECSQTMGHDKMYWYQQDPGMELHLIHYSYGVNSTEKGDLSSESTVSRIRTEHFPLTLESARPSHTSQYLCASSESSTGMVHEKLFFGSGTQLSVL.

As for this clonotype: A junction boundary mismatches the germline segment, possibly from a read error. The V gene is TRBV20-1, the J gene TRBJ1-1, with a tentative D call TRBD1 (6 bases). The V gene's germline CDR1 is DFQATT and CDR2 SNEGSKA (reference sequence). This CDR3 has 13 amino acids. CDR3 sequence reads: CSAGEDSRVGAFF. The CDR3, as DNA: TGCAGTGCTGGAGAGGACAGCCGGGTGGGAGCTTTCTTT.

The chain uses TRBV25-1 and TRBJ1-4; 9 bases agree with TRBD1. The CDR3 is made up of 18 amino acids. V trimming: 2 bases; J trimming: 3 bases; junction bases outside the gene matches: 10. The V gene's germline CDR1 is MGHDK and CDR2 SYGVNS. The CDR3 reads CASSERGTGIGSNEKLFF. CDR3 DNA: TGTGCCAGCAGTGAACGGGGGACAGGGATTGGGTCTAATGAAAAACTGTTTTTT.